This is a list of T cell receptor beta chains from one sample in a study of blood T cell repertoires in COVID-19. Method: immunoSEQ multiplex PCR; TCRdb's copy keeps in-frame clones and lacks some. The sample includes 85,000 or so clones, 81% of them seen just once. The source material was peripheral blood. The receptors derive from an older man with acute or convalescent COVID-19. CDR3s leave out the opening cysteine and the closing phenylalanine or tryptophan.

j_call v_call cdr3_aa
TRBJ2-1 TRBV12-3/TRBV12-4 ASSFPETGEQF
TRBJ2-3 TRBV18 ASSPPGLLGNTQY
TRBJ2-5 TRBV18 ASSPAYQETQY
TRBJ2-3 TRBV19 ASTSLGGGPTDTQY
TRBJ2-3 TRBV14 ASSQLLAGGPGDTQY
TRBJ1-1 TRBV28 ASRDGQGLINTEAF
TRBJ1-5 TRBV5-1 ASSLRGGGNQPQH
TRBJ1-2 TRBV6-5 ASSYGGGPYGYT
TRBJ2-3 TRBV28 ATRPIQGNTQY
TRBJ1-6 TRBV28 ASSLSPLSYNSPLH
TRBJ1-4 TRBV2 ASSDRTQRGKLF
TRBJ2-7 TRBV18 ASSTRQGAGDEQY
TRBJ1-2 TRBV5-1 ASSGGTSTGYGYT
TRBJ1-4 TRBV18 ASSPRQGEGEKLF
TRBJ1-5 TRBV6-5 ASSYTGQDQPQH
TRBJ2-7 TRBV7-2 ASSKGGLRGEQY
TRBJ2-1 TRBV5-1 ASSIAAGGSYNEQF
TRBJ2-3 TRBV3-1/TRBV3-2 ASSQEEGKLVTDTQY
TRBJ2-7 TRBV25-1 ASSERRGTARTTVQY
TRBJ2-1 TRBV6-6 ASSRDRGAILSYNEQF
TRBJ2-5 TRBV2 ASSRTGQETQY
TRBJ1-5 TRBV6-1 ASSENHGDQPQH
TRBJ2-7 TRBV9 ASSVAVGGYEQY
TRBJ2-1 TRBV7-9 ASSLVASGSTEQF
TRBJ2-1 TRBV11-3 ASSWTSGGYNEQF
TRBJ1-2 TRBV27 ASSRPGQGVLGYT
TRBJ2-7 TRBV18 ASSPVAGAALEQY
TRBJ2-5 TRBV5-1 ASSPGLAGSETQY
TRBJ1-5 TRBV6-5 ASSIYRAPNQPQH
TRBJ2-1 TRBV6-6 ASSDRDRAYNEQF
TRBJ2-2 TRBV7-3 ASSLLAANTGELF
TRBJ2-7 TRBV6-5 ASSYSILGGYEQY
TRBJ2-7 TRBV12-3/TRBV12-4 ASGQGPGYEQY